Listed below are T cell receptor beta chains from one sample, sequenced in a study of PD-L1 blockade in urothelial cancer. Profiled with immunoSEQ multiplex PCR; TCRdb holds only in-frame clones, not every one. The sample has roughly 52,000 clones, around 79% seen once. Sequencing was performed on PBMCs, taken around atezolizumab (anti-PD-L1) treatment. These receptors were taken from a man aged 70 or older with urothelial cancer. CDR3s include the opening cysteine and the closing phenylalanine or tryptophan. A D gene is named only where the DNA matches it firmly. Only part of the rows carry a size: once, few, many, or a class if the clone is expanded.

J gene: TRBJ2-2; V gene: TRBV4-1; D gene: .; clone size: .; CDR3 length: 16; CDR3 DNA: TGCGCCAGCAGCCAACAGTCTCATTTGAACACCGGGGAGCTGTTTTTT; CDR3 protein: CASSQQSHLNTGELFF
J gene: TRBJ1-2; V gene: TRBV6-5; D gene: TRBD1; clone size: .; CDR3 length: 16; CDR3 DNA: TGTGCCAGCAGTTACTCGACCGGGACAGGCATTTCCAGCTACACCTTC; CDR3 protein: CASSYSTGTGISSYTF
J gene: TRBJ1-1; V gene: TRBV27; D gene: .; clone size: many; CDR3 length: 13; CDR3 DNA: TGTGCCAGCGGCCACCTTCAGGGGATTGAAGCTTTCTTT; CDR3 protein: CASGHLQGIEAFF
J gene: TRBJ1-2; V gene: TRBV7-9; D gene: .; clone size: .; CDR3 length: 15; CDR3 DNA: TGTGCCAGCAGCCCCGGGGGGGTAGCTAACTATGGCTACACCTTC; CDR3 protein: CASSPGGVANYGYTF
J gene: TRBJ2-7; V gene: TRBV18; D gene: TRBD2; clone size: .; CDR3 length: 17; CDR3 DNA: TGTGCCAGCTCACCAACGAGAGGGACTAGCGGGAGTCACGAGCAGTACTTC; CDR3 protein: CASSPTRGTSGSHEQYF
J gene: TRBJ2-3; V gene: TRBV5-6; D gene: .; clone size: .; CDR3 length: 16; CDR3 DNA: TGTGCCAGCAGCTTGTACGAGGGGGTTGTTACAGATACGCAGTATTTT; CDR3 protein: CASSLYEGVVTDTQYF
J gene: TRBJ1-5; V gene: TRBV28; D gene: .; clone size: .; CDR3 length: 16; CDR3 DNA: TGTGCCAGCAGTTTTGGAGTTGGAGGGTGGAGTCAGCCCCAGCATTTT; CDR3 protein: CASSFGVGGWSQPQHF
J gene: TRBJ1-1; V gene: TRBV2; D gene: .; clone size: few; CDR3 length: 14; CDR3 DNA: TGTGCCAGCAGTTCTCAGGGGATGAGCACTGAAGCTTTCTTT; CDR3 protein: CASSSQGMSTEAFF
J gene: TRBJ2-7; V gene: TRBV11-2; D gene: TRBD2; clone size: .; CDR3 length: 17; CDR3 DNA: TGTGCCAGCAGCTTAGATATCCTAGCGGGAGCGGGGTACGAGCAGTACTTC; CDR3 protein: CASSLDILAGAGYEQYF
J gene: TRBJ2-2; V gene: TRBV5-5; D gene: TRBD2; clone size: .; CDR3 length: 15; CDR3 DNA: TGTGCCAGCAGCTTGGAGGGACTAGTGACCGGGGAGCTGTTTTTT; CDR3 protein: CASSLEGLVTGELFF
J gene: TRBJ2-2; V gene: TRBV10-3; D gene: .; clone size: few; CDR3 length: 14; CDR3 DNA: TGTGCCACCGGGGGACTTACGAACACCGGGGAGCTGTTTTTT; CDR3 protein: CATGGLTNTGELFF
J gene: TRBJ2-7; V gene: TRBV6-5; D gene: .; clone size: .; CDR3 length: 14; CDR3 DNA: TGTGCCAGCAGTTTTAGGGACTCCGTCTACGAGCAGTACTTC; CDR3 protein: CASSFRDSVYEQYF
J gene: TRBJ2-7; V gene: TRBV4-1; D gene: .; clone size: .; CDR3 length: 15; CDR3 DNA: TGCGCCAGCAGCCAAGAGGCAGGGTGGCCCTACGAGCAGTACTTC; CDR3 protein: CASSQEAGWPYEQYF
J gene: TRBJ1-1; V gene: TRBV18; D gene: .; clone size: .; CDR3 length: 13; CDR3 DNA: TGTGCCAGCACCGGACTGATGAACACTGAAGCTTTCTTT; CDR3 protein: CASTGLMNTEAFF
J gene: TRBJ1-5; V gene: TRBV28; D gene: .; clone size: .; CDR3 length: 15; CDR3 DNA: TGTGCCAGCCGCCCGATCGGACTGAACAATCAGCCCCAGCATTTT; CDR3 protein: CASRPIGLNNQPQHF
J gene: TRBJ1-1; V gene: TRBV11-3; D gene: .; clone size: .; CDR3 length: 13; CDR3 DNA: TGTGCCAGCAGCTTAGGCCCAGGAGGGGAAGCTTTCTTT; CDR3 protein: CASSLGPGGEAFF
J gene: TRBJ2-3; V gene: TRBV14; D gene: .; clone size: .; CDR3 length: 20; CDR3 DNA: TGTGCCAGCAGCCAGGCCCTGGGGCCATTCGGGTTTTCTAGCACAGATACGCAGTATTTT; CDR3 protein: CASSQALGPFGFSSTDTQYF
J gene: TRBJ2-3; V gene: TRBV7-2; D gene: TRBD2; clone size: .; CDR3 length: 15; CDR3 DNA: TGTGCCAGCAGCCAAGCGGGACCACGCACAGATACGCAGTATTTT; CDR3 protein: CASSQAGPRTDTQYF
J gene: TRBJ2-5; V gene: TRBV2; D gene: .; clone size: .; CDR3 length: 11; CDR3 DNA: TGTGCCAGCAGTGCGGAGGAGACCCAGTACTTC; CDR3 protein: CASSAEETQYF
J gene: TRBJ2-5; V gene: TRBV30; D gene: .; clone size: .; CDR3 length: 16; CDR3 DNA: TGTGCCTGGAGCGCAATGAGGGCAGAATCACAAGAGACCCAGTACTTC; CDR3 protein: CAWSAMRAESQETQYF
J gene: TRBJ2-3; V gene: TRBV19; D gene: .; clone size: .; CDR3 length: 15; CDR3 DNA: TGTGCCAGTAGTATAGGTAACAGCCACACAGATACGCAGTATTTT; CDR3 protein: CASSIGNSHTDTQYF
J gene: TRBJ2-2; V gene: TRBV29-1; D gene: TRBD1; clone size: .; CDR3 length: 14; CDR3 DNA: TGCAGCGTTGGTGGGACAGGGCTTCCCGGGGAGCTGTTTTTT; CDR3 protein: CSVGGTGLPGELFF
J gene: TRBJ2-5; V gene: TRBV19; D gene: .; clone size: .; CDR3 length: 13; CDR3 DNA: TGTGCCAGTAGTATGGGCAGCCAAGAGACCCAGTACTTC; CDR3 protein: CASSMGSQETQYF
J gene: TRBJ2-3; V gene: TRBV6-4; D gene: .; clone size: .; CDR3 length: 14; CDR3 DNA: TGTGCCAGCAGTGACGGGAGCGAGTGGGATACGCAGTATTTT; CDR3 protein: CASSDGSEWDTQYF